These 6 T cell receptor beta chains were all obtained from the same sample, sequenced in a study of T cell repertoires in cytomegalovirus infection. From the reads, TCRdb called clonotypes with MiXCR, one entry per CDR3 protein. The repertoire has over 250,000 distinct CDR3 sequences, about 20% of them found once; the top ten carry roughly 19%. For these TCRs, the target antigens are not known. The sequences come from cultured PBMCs, collected from culture after CMV antigen stimulation. The receptors shown here come from a human donor in good health (CMV status not recorded). Some clones in this sample may be carry-over from other donors' samples.

This clonotype was recorded a few times. The V gene is TRBV10-3, the J gene TRBJ2-1; D uncertain. Germline values: CDR1 ENHRY, CDR2 SYGVKD. V gave up 5 bases and J gave up 8 bases, with 7 bases separating them. This CDR3 is 11 amino acids long. CDR3 DNA sequence: TGTGCCATCAGTACAGAGGATGAGCAGTTCTTC. Translating gives CAISTEDEQFF.

The table lists this clonotype with many counts. The chain combines TRBV7-3 with TRBJ2-1, with 14 bases matching TRBD2. This CDR3 region has 16 residues. V lost 5 bases and J lost 10; bases outside the gene matches: 10. Germline V CDR1 and CDR2: SGHTA, FQGTGA. The DNA of the CDR3 is TGTGCCAGCAGCCCTATGACTAGCGGGAGGGCCAGGGAGCAGTTCTTC. Translation: CASSPMTSGRAREQFF. The whole variable domain, filled in from reference TRBV7-3 and TRBJ2-1, reads GAGVSQTPSNKVTEKGKYVELRCDPISGHTALYWYRQSLGQGPEFLIYFQGTGAADDSGLPNDRFFAVRPEGSVSTLKIQRTERGDSAVYLCASSPMTSGRAREQFFGPGTRLTVL.

This clonotype was detected a few times. CDR3 loop: CALSTDTQYF. The CDR3 DNA sequence: TGTGCATTGAGCACAGATACGCAGTATTTT. The chain uses TRBV10-3 and TRBJ2-3; D ambiguous. The germline V gene has CDR1 ENHRY and CDR2 SYGVKD. CDR3 size: 10 residues.

In its sample, this clonotype was seen a few times. J is TRBJ1-1 and V is TRBV25-1; the D is unclear. The V and J ends lost 8 bases and 0 bases respectively, with 10 bases between them. The CDR3 is 13 residues long. Germline values: CDR1 MGHDK, CDR2 SYGVNS. CDR3 in amino acids: CASVLNLNTEAFF. DNA for the CDR3: TGTGCCAGCGTCTTAAATTTGAACACTGAAGCTTTCTTT. The entire variable domain, with the rest obtained from reference TRBV25-1 and TRBJ1-1, is as follows: EADIYQTPRYLVIGTGKKITLECSQTMGHDKMYWYQQDPGMELHLIHYSYGVNSTEKGDLSSESTVSRIRTEHFPLTLESARPSHTSQYLCASVLNLNTEAFFGQGTRLTVV.

The chain recombines TRBV6-5 with TRBJ1-2; 10 nucleotides match TRBD1. The CDR3 runs 15 residues. V shed 6 bases and J 0 bases; nucleotides not matched to a gene: 4. Germline V gene data show CDR1 as MNHEY and CDR2 as SVGAGI. The DNA for the CDR3 is TGTGCCAGCAGGGGACAGGGGACGGCTAACTATGGCTACACCTTC. This sequence encodes CASRGQGTANYGYTF.

The chain combines TRBV20-1 with TRBJ2-7, with D perhaps matching TRBD2 (5 bases). Trimming removed 3 bases from V and 3 bases from J, with 12 bases in between. CDR1 DFQATT and CDR2 SNEGSKA come from the germline V gene (reference sequence). This CDR3 contains 13 residues. The CDR3 nucleotides are TGCAGTGCTAGGAGTCTAGCCATCTACGAGCAGTACGTC. Amino acid sequence: CSARSLAIYEQYV.